This T cell receptor (beta chain) emerged from a study of cytomegalovirus exposure and HLA in healthy donors. Overall study results and limits: Sequencing probably produced one cluster of sequence variants that were highly shared. Reportedly, TCR beta sequences accurately predicted HLA-A and HLA-B alleles in most subjects.

In the PCR, 60 Vbeta and 13 Jbeta primers were used. Method: immunoSEQ multiplex PCR; TCRdb's copy keeps in-frame clones and lacks some. The table shows 180,000 or so clones, with roughly 77% occurring only once. In the case of this clone: The antigen is unknown.

The source of this sequence is a woman aged 35 to 49 in good health and CMV-seropositive. The sequenced material came from PBMCs.

The CDR3 spells CASSSGTGAEKLFF. Here the CDR3 DNA reads TGTGCCAGCAGTTCCGGGACAGGGGCTGAAAAACTGTTTTTT. The chain uses TRBV6-5 and TRBJ1-4; 10 bases match TRBD1. V was clipped by 4 bases and J by 7 bases; unmatched bases: 3. In germline, CDR1 is MNHEY, CDR2 SVGAGI. The CDR3 sequence is 14 residues long.